The sequence of this T cell receptor beta chain was determined in a study of OX40 agonist ivuxolimab in advanced cancers. From germline, CDR1 is SGHRS and CDR2 YFSETQ. V lost 0 bases, J lost 4 bases, and 9 bases stayed unmatched. The CDR3 runs to 16 residues. The assay was immunoSEQ multiplex PCR, and TCRdb's table has in-frame clones only and misses some. The sample lists roughly 71,000 clones, about 87% occurring once. The cohort excluded patients with autoimmune disease history or systemic immunosuppression. Blood specimens came from baseline, cycle 4 day 1, and cycle 7 day 1. This TCR came from an adult with an advanced solid tumor such as melanoma, head and neck, liver or kidney cancer. The sample in question was CD4+ or CD8+ T cells sorted from blood, obtained in a trial of the OX40 agonist ivuxolimab. The rearrangement uses TRBV5-1 and TRBJ2-7; 8 bases are shared with TRBD1. CDR3 residues: CASSLDPLGTGYEQYF. The DNA of the CDR3 is TGCGCCAGCAGCTTGGATCCACTCGGGACAGGTTACGAGCAGTACTTC.